The rows below give T cell receptor beta chains drawn from one sample of a study of blood T cell repertoires in COVID-19. This table comes from immunoSEQ multiplex PCR, and its TCRdb copy is limited to in-frame clones, with some not included. The sample yields around 220,000 clones, around 80% seen once. The sequencing sample was made of peripheral blood. These TCRs come from a man younger than 45 with active or convalescent COVID-19. Each CDR3 is given with its conserved first and last residue. D genes are given only for firm matches. Size values are once, few and many counts, or a class for expanded clones, and some rows have none.

>TRBV11-2|TRBD2|TRBJ2-7|-
CASSLATSGYEQYF
TGTGCCAGCAGCTTAGCAACTAGCGGGTACGAGCAGTACTTC
>TRBV7-9|TRBD1|TRBJ2-1|once
CASSSAGKPDRGEQFF
TGTGCCAGCAGCTCTGCTGGGAAACCGGACAGGGGTGAGCAGTTCTTC
>TRBV10-3|TRBD1|TRBJ1-1|-
CAISTGATEAFF
TGTGCCATCAGCACAGGGGCCACTGAAGCTTTCTTT
>TRBV7-9|TRBD1|TRBJ2-1|-
CASSQRTGWYEQFF
TGTGCCAGCAGCCAGAGGACAGGGTGGTATGAGCAGTTCTTC
>TRBV24-1|-|TRBJ2-2|once
CATMSGLNTGELFF
TGTGCCACCATGTCGGGTCTGAACACCGGGGAGCTGTTTTTT
>TRBV7-9|TRBD1|TRBJ1-1|few
CASSPAGAGGKAFF
TGTGCCAGCAGCCCCGCGGGGGCAGGGGGCAAAGCTTTCTTT
>TRBV4-2|TRBD1|TRBJ1-5|-
CASSPGDRGRMDNQPQHF
TGTGCCAGCAGCCCTGGGGACAGGGGTAGAATGGACAATCAGCCCCAGCATTTT
>TRBV19|TRBD1|TRBJ1-2|-
CASSLGPDRSYGYTF
TGTGCCAGTAGCCTAGGGCCGGACAGGAGCTATGGCTACACCTTC
>TRBV28|TRBD1|TRBJ1-1|-
CASRLQGATEAFF
TGTGCCAGCAGGCTACAGGGGGCCACTGAAGCTTTCTTT
>TRBV27|TRBD1|TRBJ1-6|few
CASKDRAYSPLHF
TGTGCCAGCAAGGACAGGGCTTATTCACCCCTCCACTTT
>TRBV4-3|-|TRBJ2-1|once
CASSQDEATPYNEQFF
TGCGCCAGCAGCCAAGACGAAGCGACCCCCTACAATGAGCAGTTCTTC
>TRBV28|-|TRBJ2-3|-
CASSSTGSGGGTDTQYF
TGTGCCAGCAGTTCTACAGGGAGTGGGGGTGGGACAGATACGCAGTATTTT
>TRBV7-2|-|TRBJ2-7|-
CASSLSRSSYEQYF
TGTGCCAGCAGCTTATCTAGAAGCTCCTACGAGCAGTACTTC
>TRBV4-1|TRBD1|TRBJ1-3|-
CASSLTQGTGNTIYF
TGCGCCAGCAGCCTTACACAGGGGACGGGGAACACCATATATTTT
>TRBV7-6|TRBD1|TRBJ2-7|-
CASSQRTGSYEQYF
TGTGCCAGCAGCCAAAGGACAGGATCCTACGAGCAGTACTTC
>TRBV6-5|-|TRBJ1-3|once
CASSRQGSGNTIYF
TGTGCCAGCAGTAGGCAGGGTTCTGGAAACACCATATATTTT
>TRBV19|-|TRBJ2-5|-
CASSSLTGGEETQYF
TGTGCCAGTAGTTCGTTGACGGGCGGGGAAGAGACCCAGTACTTC
>TRBV28|TRBD2|TRBJ2-7|-
CASSLTGGAYEQYF
TGTGCCAGCAGTTTAACTGGGGGGGCCTACGAGCAGTACTTC
>TRBV5-6|TRBD1|TRBJ1-1|-
CASSLTGGRNTEAFF
TGTGCCAGCAGCTTAACAGGGGGGCGGAACACTGAAGCTTTCTTT
>TRBV7-9|TRBD1|TRBJ2-2|-
CASRTTGVTGELFF
TGTGCCAGCAGAACGACAGGGGTCACCGGGGAGCTGTTTTTT
>TRBV20-1|-|TRBJ2-5|-
CSARGGETQYF
TGCAGTGCTAGAGGAGGGGAGACCCAGTACTTC
>TRBV14|-|TRBJ2-5|once
CASGRWSQETQYF
TGTGCCAGCGGGAGGTGGAGCCAAGAGACCCAGTACTTC
>TRBV27|-|TRBJ1-2|-
CASSLTGPQANYGYTF
TGTGCCAGCAGTTTAACAGGTCCCCAAGCTAACTATGGCTACACCTTC
>TRBV7-2|-|TRBJ1-2|-
CASSLVQPGPGGYTF
TGTGCCAGCAGCTTAGTACAGCCCGGGCCGGGGGGCTACACCTTC
>TRBV5-1|TRBD1|TRBJ2-1|few
CASSLASGGEQFF
TGCGCCAGCAGCTTGGCCTCAGGGGGTGAGCAGTTCTTC
>TRBV30|TRBD2|TRBJ2-5|-
CAWRTGTSGETQYF
TGTGCCTGGAGGACCGGGACTAGCGGGGAGACCCAGTACTTC
>TRBV6-5|-|TRBJ1-2|many
CASTGRRTQNYGYTF
TGTGCCAGCACTGGGAGGAGAACACAGAACTATGGCTACACCTTC
>TRBV11-2|-|TRBJ2-1|-
CASSQGYNEQFF
TGTGCCAGCAGCCAGGGGTACAATGAGCAGTTCTTC
>TRBV2|-|TRBJ2-7|few
CASSASPYEQYF
TGTGCCAGCAGTGCCAGTCCCTACGAGCAGTACTTC
>TRBV2|TRBD2|TRBJ2-4|-
CASSERGASKNIQYF
TGTGCCAGCAGTGAGCGGGGGGCGAGCAAAAACATTCAGTACTTC
>TRBV18|TRBD1|TRBJ2-1|few
CASSPGQGVYNEQFF
TGTGCCAGCTCACCCGGACAGGGTGTGTACAATGAGCAGTTCTTC